This record looks at one T cell receptor (beta chain) sequence and its context. The target antigen is unknown. The data stem from a study of cytomegalovirus exposure and HLA in healthy donors. Overall study findings and caveats: Near-uniform donor sequencing depth was presumed by presence/absence analyses.

PCR primers comprised 60 Vbeta and 13 Jbeta primers. Profiling relied on immunoSEQ multiplex PCR, and the TCRdb table lists in-frame clones only, not all of them. Across around 71,000 clones, the top ten clones capture around 1.6% of the sample. The receptor was derived from a woman in her thirties in good health and CMV-seronegative. The sequencing input was PBMCs.

This CDR3 reads CASSQEGRLNTEAFF. The CDR3 DNA reads as TGTGCCAGCAGCCAAGAGGGCAGGCTGAACACTGAAGCTTTCTTT. The chain combines TRBV4-2 with TRBJ1-1, with unresolved D. The CDR3 contains 15 residues. Germline values: CDR1 LGHNA, CDR2 YNFKEQ. V lost 0 bases and J 0 bases, leaving 8 bases between the germline ends.